This record covers a single T cell receptor (beta chain). CDR1 is MNHEY and CDR2 is SVGAGI in the germline V gene. The CDR3 length is 12 residues. V was pared by 6 bases and J by 6 bases, with 9 bases between. The sample comes from a study of technical replicates of blood from a handful of donors. Using immunoSEQ multiplex PCR, the repertoire was profiled, and TCRdb retains in-frame clones only, with some absent. The top ten hold roughly 6.3% of the sample, which has about 12,000 clones, 85% to 95% seen once. The chain uses TRBV6-5 and TRBJ2-1, with D possibly TRBD2 on 5 matching bases. The source material was PBMCs. This TCR came from a human donor in good health. This chain's CDR3 is CASRTGVNEQFF. The CDR3 bases are TGTGCCAGCAGAACCGGGGTCAATGAGCAGTTCTTC.